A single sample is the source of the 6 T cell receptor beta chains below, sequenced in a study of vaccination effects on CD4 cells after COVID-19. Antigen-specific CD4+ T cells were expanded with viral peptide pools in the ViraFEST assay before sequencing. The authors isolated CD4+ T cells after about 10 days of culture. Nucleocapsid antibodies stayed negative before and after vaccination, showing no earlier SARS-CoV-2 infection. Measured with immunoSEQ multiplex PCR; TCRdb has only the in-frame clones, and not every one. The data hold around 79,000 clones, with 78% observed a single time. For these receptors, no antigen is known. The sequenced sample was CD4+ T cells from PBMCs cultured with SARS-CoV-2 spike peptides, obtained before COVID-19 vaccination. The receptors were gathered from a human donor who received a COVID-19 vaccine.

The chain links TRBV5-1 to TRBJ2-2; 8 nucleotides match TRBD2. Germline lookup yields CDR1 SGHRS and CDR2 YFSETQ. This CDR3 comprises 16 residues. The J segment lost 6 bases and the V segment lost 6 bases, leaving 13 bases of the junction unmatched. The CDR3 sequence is CASKSGGPGVAGELFF. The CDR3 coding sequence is TGCGCCAGCAAGTCGGGGGGGCCGGGGGTCGCCGGGGAGCTGTTTTTT.

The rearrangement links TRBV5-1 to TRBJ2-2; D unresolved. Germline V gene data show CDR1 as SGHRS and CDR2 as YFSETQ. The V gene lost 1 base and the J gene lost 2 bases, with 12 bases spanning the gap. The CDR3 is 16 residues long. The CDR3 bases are TGCGCCAGCAGCTTGACGAGTTCAGACAACACCGGGGAGCTGTTTTTT. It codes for CASSLTSSDNTGELFF.

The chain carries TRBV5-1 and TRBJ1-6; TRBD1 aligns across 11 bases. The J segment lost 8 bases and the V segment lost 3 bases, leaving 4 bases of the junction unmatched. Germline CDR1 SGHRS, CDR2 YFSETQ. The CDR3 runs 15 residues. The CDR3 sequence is CASSWGTGGDSPLHF. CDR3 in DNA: TGCGCCAGCAGCTGGGGGACAGGGGGAGATTCACCCCTCCACTTT.

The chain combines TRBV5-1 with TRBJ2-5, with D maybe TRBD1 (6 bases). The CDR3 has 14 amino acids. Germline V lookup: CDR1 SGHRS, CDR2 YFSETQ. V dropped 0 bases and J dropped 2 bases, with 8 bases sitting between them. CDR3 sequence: CASSLGQDQETQYF. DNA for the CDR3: TGCGCCAGCAGCTTGGGACAGGATCAAGAGACCCAGTACTTC.

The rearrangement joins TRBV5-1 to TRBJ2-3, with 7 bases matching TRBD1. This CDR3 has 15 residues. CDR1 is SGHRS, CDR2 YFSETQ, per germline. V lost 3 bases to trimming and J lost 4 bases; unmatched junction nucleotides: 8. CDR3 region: CASSSFGTASDTQYF. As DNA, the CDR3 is TGCGCCAGCAGCTCTTTCGGGACAGCCTCAGATACGCAGTATTTT.

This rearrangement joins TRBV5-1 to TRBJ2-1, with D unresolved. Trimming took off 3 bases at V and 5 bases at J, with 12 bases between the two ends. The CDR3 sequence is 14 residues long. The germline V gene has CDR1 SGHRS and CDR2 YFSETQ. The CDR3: CASSSEGRDNEQFF. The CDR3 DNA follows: TGCGCCAGCAGCTCTGAAGGAAGAGACAATGAGCAGTTCTTC.